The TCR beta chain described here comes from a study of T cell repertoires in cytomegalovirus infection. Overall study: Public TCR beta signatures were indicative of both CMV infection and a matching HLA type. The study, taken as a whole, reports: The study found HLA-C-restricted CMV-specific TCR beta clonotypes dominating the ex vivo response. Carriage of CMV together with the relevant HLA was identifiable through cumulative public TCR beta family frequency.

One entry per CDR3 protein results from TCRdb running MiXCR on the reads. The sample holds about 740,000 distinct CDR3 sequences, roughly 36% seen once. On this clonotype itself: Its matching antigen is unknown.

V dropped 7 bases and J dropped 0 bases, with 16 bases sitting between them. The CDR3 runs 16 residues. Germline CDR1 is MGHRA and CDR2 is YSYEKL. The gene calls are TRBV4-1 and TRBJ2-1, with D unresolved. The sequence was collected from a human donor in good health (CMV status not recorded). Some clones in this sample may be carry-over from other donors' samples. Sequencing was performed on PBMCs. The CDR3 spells CASTTEGLTSYNEQFF. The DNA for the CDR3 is TGCGCCAGCACCACCGAAGGTTTAACCTCCTACAATGAGCAGTTCTTC.